A single sample gave rise to the 20 T cell receptor beta chains below, sequenced in a study of blood T cell repertoires in COVID-19. Some clones are missing from TCRdb's copy, which holds only in-frame ones; the method was immunoSEQ multiplex PCR. This sample carries around 230,000 clones, approximately 90% of them seen once, and the ten largest clones take 10% to 13%. The specimen was PBMCs or T cells enriched from blood (not recorded which). These receptors came from a man younger than 30 with acute COVID-19.

This clone was picked up one time. The V and J genes are TRBV4-1 and TRBJ2-3; tentative D call: TRBD2 (6 bases). The CDR3 is 15 amino acids. V was pared by 1 base and J by 4 bases, with 12 bases between. Germline V gene sequence: CDR1 MGHRA, CDR2 YSYEKL. The CDR3 DNA follows: TGCGCCAGCAGCCAAGGTCCGGGAGCCCCAGATACGCAGTATTTT. Protein product: CASSQGPGAPDTQYF.

Only one count was recorded for this clone. The J gene is TRBJ2-2, the V gene TRBV11-2, with TRBD2 as a possible D gene (5 bases). The V and J ends lost 3 bases and 3 bases respectively, with 17 bases between them. Germline values: CDR1 SGHAT, CDR2 FQNNGV. CDR3 length: 17 residues. CDR3: CASSLGSVLTYTGELFF. The CDR3 bases are TGTGCCAGCAGCTTGGGTAGCGTACTAACATACACCGGGGAGCTGTTTTTT.

This chain links TRBV18 with TRBJ1-5, with 7 bases fitting TRBD1. The CDR3 runs to 14 residues. The germline CDR1 and CDR2 sequences are KGHSH and LQKENI. V was clipped by 3 bases and J by 2 bases; unmatched bases: 1. This chain's CDR3 is CASSPGTGNQPQHF. CDR3 DNA sequence: TGTGCCAGCTCACCGGGGACAGGCAATCAGCCCCAGCATTTT.

The chain is built from TRBV28 and TRBJ1-1; D may be TRBD1 (6 bases). The CDR3 sequence is 13 residues long. V lost 5 bases, J lost 6 bases, and 13 bases lay in between. Per germline, CDR1 MDHEN and CDR2 SYDVKM. The CDR3 spells CASSIQGLSEAFF. CDR3 bases: TGTGCCAGCAGTATACAGGGTCTTTCTGAAGCTTTCTTT.

The chain combines TRBV28 with TRBJ2-5, with no clear D. Germline CDR1 reads MDHEN; CDR2 reads SYDVKM. V gave up 6 bases and J gave up 2 bases, with 16 bases separating them. This CDR3 is 15 amino acids long. CDR3 bases: TGTGCCAGCAGCCCCCCCCCGCCGGAGCAAGAGACCCAGTACTTC. It codes for CASSPPPPEQETQYF.

This clone was found once. This chain uses TRBV4-1 with TRBJ1-2; D is undetermined. Germline V gene data show CDR1 as MGHRA and CDR2 as YSYEKL. The V end was cut by 1 base, the J end by 3 bases, with 18 bases between. The CDR3 sequence is 17 residues long. In DNA form, the CDR3 reads TGCGCCAGCAGCCAAGGACTTAGGACTTTTGGGGACTATGGCTACACCTTC. Its protein is CASSQGLRTFGDYGYTF.

The table lists this clone with a count of one. The chain employs TRBV1 and TRBJ2-1; the D call TRBD1 from the table was never checked on the DNA. TRBV1 is deemed a pseudogene. The CDR3 length is 12 residues. The DNA for the CDR3 is TGCACCAGCAGCCCATCGACAGAAAAGCAGTTCTTC. Its translation: CTSSPSTEKQFF.

This chain connects TRBV30 to TRBJ1-3, with 9 bases identical to TRBD1. This CDR3 region has 13 residues. Germline assignment: CDR1 GTSNPN and CDR2 SVGIG (reference sequence). The J segment lost 4 bases and the V segment lost 6 bases, leaving 4 bases of the junction unmatched. The CDR3 coding sequence is TGTGCCTGTAAACAGGGGGCAGGAAACACCATATATTTT. It encodes CACKQGAGNTIYF.

This sequence joins TRBV30 and TRBJ2-3; 10 nucleotides align to TRBD2. Unmatched junction bases numbered 7, after V lost 2 bases and J lost 8 bases. The CDR3 has 14 residues. CDR1 is GTSNPN and CDR2 is SVGIG in the germline V gene (reference sequence). CDR3 nucleotides: TGTGCCTGGAGTTCTAGCGGGGGTCGCCCTACGCAGTATTTT. Its protein is CAWSSSGGRPTQYF.

This chain uses TRBV4-1 with TRBJ1-4; D remains ambiguous. Germline assignment: CDR1 MGHRA and CDR2 YSYEKL. V was pared by 5 bases and J by 8 bases, with 15 bases between. The CDR3 covers 14 residues. For the CDR3, the DNA is TGCGCCAGCAGCTTACGGGGTTTGAGGGAAAAACTGTTTTTT. Residues: CASSLRGLREKLFF.

V and J are TRBV7-2 and TRBJ1-2, with D tentatively TRBD1 (5 bases). Germline V lookup: CDR1 SGHTA, CDR2 FQGNSA. Trimming removed 1 base from V and 4 bases from J, with 13 bases in between. CDR3 size: 15 residues. The CDR3 region is CASSLGSRAVYGYTF. The DNA for the CDR3 is TGTGCCAGCAGCTTAGGTTCCAGGGCTGTCTATGGCTACACCTTC.

The gene calls are TRBV4-1 and TRBJ2-7; D unclear. The CDR3 is made up of 15 amino acids. The V gene lost 0 bases and the J gene lost 3 bases, with 12 bases spanning the gap. Germline values: CDR1 MGHRA, CDR2 YSYEKL. The CDR3 is CASSQDPPFVYEQYF. The CDR3, as DNA: TGCGCCAGCAGCCAAGATCCCCCCTTCGTCTACGAGCAGTACTTC.

This clone occurred once. V usage is TRBV2 and J usage is TRBJ1-1, with TRBD1 identical over 7 bases. The CDR3 contains 14 residues. Germline CDR1 SNHLY, CDR2 FYNNEI. Germline trimming cut 4 bases from V and 2 bases from J; bases unmatched to any gene: 4. CDR3 residues: CASSGQGGNTEAFF. As DNA, the CDR3 is TGTGCCAGCAGTGGTCAGGGGGGAAACACTGAAGCTTTCTTT. The whole variable domain, filled in from reference TRBV2 and TRBJ1-1, reads EPEVTQTPSHQVTQMGQEVILRCVPISNHLYFYWYRQILGQKVEFLVSFYNNEISEKSEIFDDQFSVERPDGSNFTLKIRSTKLEDSAMYFCASSGQGGNTEAFFGQGTRLTVV.

This rearrangement joins TRBV30 to TRBJ2-7, with a tentative D call TRBD2 (6 bases). V was trimmed by 1 base and J by 1 base, leaving 11 bases between them. The CDR3 consists of 14 residues. In germline, CDR1 is GTSNPN, CDR2 SVGIG (reference sequence). CDR3 protein: CAWSAGGGSYEQYF. The CDR3, as DNA: TGTGCCTGGAGTGCCGGCGGAGGGTCCTACGAGCAGTACTTC. Variable domain in full (rest from reference TRBV30 and TRBJ2-7): SQTIHQWPATLVQPVGSPLSLECTVEGTSNPNLYWYRQAAGRGLQLLFYSVGIGQISSEVPQNLSASRPQDRQFILSSKKLLLSDSGFYLCAWSAGGGSYEQYFGPGTRLTVT.

This clone was observed once. The V call is TRBV2, the J call TRBJ1-6; TRBD1 agrees at 9 bases. With V trimmed by 8 bases and J by 9 bases, 5 bases remained unmatched. There are 13 residues in the CDR3. Per the germline V gene, CDR1 is SNHLY and CDR2 is FYNNEI. CDR3 DNA: TGTGCCAGCCACACAGGGGGCGGTTCACCCCTCCACTTT. Translating gives CASHTGGGSPLHF.

This clone appeared a single time. The chain has TRBV11-2 and TRBJ1-5, with 7 positions matching TRBD1. Germline V gene lookup returns CDR1 SGHAT and CDR2 FQNNGV. J gave up 0 bases and V 1 base, and 6 bases lay outside the gene matches. The CDR3 length is 17 residues. DNA for the CDR3: TGTGCCAGCAGCTTAGTAGGGACAGCATATAGCAATCAGCCCCAGCATTTT. It codes for CASSLVGTAYSNQPQHF.

J is TRBJ2-3 and V is TRBV6-5, with 10 bases lining up with TRBD2. Germline trimming cut 4 bases from V and 3 bases from J; bases unmatched to any gene: 1. CDR3 length: 14 amino acids. Germline lookup yields CDR1 MNHEY and CDR2 SVGAGI. Written as DNA, the CDR3 is TGTGCCAGCAGTTCGGGACTAGCGACAGATACGCAGTATTTT. It is translated as CASSSGLATDTQYF.

This clone was observed once. The CDR3 is CASSLGLAVSYNEQFF. In DNA, the CDR3 is TGTGCCAGCAGTCTCGGACTAGCGGTTTCCTACAATGAGCAGTTCTTC. The chain couples TRBV28 to TRBJ2-1; 10 positions agree with TRBD2. The CDR3 extends over 16 amino acids. Germline values: CDR1 MDHEN, CDR2 SYDVKM. Unmatched junction bases numbered 5, after V lost 5 bases and J lost 1 base.

This chain joins TRBV27 and TRBJ2-7, with 8 bases identical to TRBD2. The germline V gene encodes CDR1 MNHEY and CDR2 SMNVEV (reference sequence). The V segment lost 0 bases and the J segment 3 bases; nucleotides outside the gene matches: 4. CDR3 length: 15 amino acids. CDR3 coding DNA: TGTGCCAGCAGTTTATCAGTCGGGAGGGTCTACGAGCAGTACTTC. Translation gives CASSLSVGRVYEQYF.

The chain carries TRBV7-9 and TRBJ2-1; the match to TRBD2 covers 8 bases. Germline V gives CDR1 SEHNR, CDR2 FQNEAQ (reference sequence). The CDR3 covers 16 residues. J was trimmed by 5 bases and V by 5 bases; bases with no gene match: 11. The CDR3 is CASSPFSGTNDNEQFF. The CDR3 nucleotides read TGTGCCAGCAGCCCCTTTAGCGGGACGAATGACAATGAGCAGTTCTTC.